This T cell receptor (beta chain) was profiled in a study of T cells in Graves' hyperthyroidism and ophthalmopathy. This CDR3 region has 18 residues. The V and J ends lost 2 bases and 1 base, in that order; junction bases with no gene match: 12. The V gene's germline CDR1 is KGHSH and CDR2 LQKENI. This clonotype was seen repeatedly, ten times or more. Template material for amplifying TCR beta CDR3 regions consisted of RNA transcripts. When the TCR CDR3 underwent first-round RT-PCR, the HTBI primer set was used. TCRdb re-called the multiplex PCR reads with MiXCR, one entry per CDR3 protein. The sample has a few hundred thousand distinct CDR3 sequences; about 16% are singletons.

The chain couples TRBV18 to TRBJ1-1; TRBD1 aligns across 8 bases. This clonotype was sampled from a woman in her thirties with Graves' ophthalmopathy. Sequencing input: blood. CDR3 DNA sequence: TGTGCCAGCTCACCAAACCTAGGCATAGGACAGGGGAACACTGAAGCTTTCTTT. Translation gives CASSPNLGIGQGNTEAFF.